What follows is one T cell receptor (beta chain) and its context. These data belong to a study of blood T cell repertoires in COVID-19. The overall study: Acute and convalescent COVID-19 specimens originated in the United States, Italy and Spain. Sources were T cells, B-cell-depleted T cells, or PBMCs; the material itself was cDNA or gDNA.

Germline V gene sequence: CDR1 SGHRS, CDR2 YFSETQ. This CDR3 contains 14 residues. The J segment lost 6 bases and the V segment lost 2 bases, leaving 3 bases of the junction unmatched. Authors' analysis steps: Cell counts per sample came from amplifying reference gene primers. Here immunoSEQ multiplex PCR was the method, and the copy in TCRdb shows in-frame clones only, minus some. V, J and clone size are taken as reported in that table, and D and trimming were inferred from the DNA itself. The sample has 150,000 to 200,000 clones; about four fifths are singletons. The chain couples TRBV5-1 to TRBJ1-5, with 9 bases fitting TRBD1. The sequence was obtained from a human donor with acute or convalescent COVID-19. The donor label of this sample is uncertain. Sequenced material: peripheral blood. CDR3 nucleotides: TGCGCCAGCAGCTTCGAGACAGGGGGTCAGCCCCAGCATTTT. It translates to CASSFETGGQPQHF. Looking up the rest from reference TRBV5-1 and TRBJ1-5 gives the full variable domain: KAGVTQTPRYLIKTRGQQVTLSCSPISGHRSVSWYQQTPGQGLQFLFEYFSETQRNKGNFPGRFSGRQFSNSRSEMNVSTLELGDSALYLCASSFETGGQPQHFGDGTRLSIL.